These 27 T cell receptor beta chains originate from one sample sequenced in a study of vaccination effects on CD4 cells after COVID-19. Sequenced by immunoSEQ multiplex PCR; TCRdb stores in-frame clones only, minus some. The sample has over 20,000 clones, roughly 74% seen once. These TCRs' antigens remain unknown. Antigen-specific CD4+ T cell clonotypes were called by their expansion after viral peptide-pool culture in ViraFEST. When less than 13 days of culture had elapsed, CD4+ T cells were isolated. This individual tested PCR-positive for SARS-CoV-2 infection between March and December 2020. The specimen comprised CD4+ T cells from PBMCs cultured with a peptide pool, sampled before COVID-19 vaccination. These receptor sequences come from a human donor who had a prior SARS-CoV-2 infection.

This clone is deemed medium-sized (0.01 to 0.1%). This chain uses TRBV4-1 with TRBJ2-7; no reliable D call. The V end lost 1 base, the J end lost 5 bases, and 18 bases lay between the germline ends. The length of the CDR3 is 16 residues. Germline V gene lookup returns CDR1 MGHRA and CDR2 YSYEKL. This CDR3 reads CASSQVDILTYHEQYF. The DNA for the CDR3 is TGCGCCAGCAGCCAAGTCGATATCCTTACTTATCACGAGCAGTACTTC.

The chain carries TRBV5-1 and TRBJ1-4; 7 nucleotides align to TRBD1. Per the germline V gene, CDR1 is SGHRS and CDR2 is YFSETQ. Germline trimming cut 4 bases from V and 0 bases from J; bases unmatched to any gene: 0. The CDR3 runs 14 residues. The CDR3 loop reads CASSGTATNEKLFF. CDR3 nucleotides: TGCGCCAGCAGCGGGACAGCAACTAATGAAAAACTGTTTTTT.

The chain combines TRBV5-6 with TRBJ2-2, with 11 bases lining up with TRBD1. This CDR3 region has 15 residues. In germline, CDR1 is SGHDT, CDR2 YYEEEE. Germline trimming cut 4 bases from V and 7 bases from J; bases unmatched to any gene: 6. This CDR3 reads CASSKGQGALGELFF. The CDR3 coding sequence is TGTGCCAGCAGCAAAGGACAGGGGGCTCTCGGGGAGCTGTTTTTT.

This clone is labeled as medium-sized. This rearrangement joins TRBV2 to TRBJ2-7; D uncertain. This CDR3 region has 11 residues. Looked up from germline, CDR1 is SNHLY and CDR2 is FYNNEI. Trimming cost V 6 bases and J 5 bases, with 8 bases left between them. CDR3 bases: TGTGCCAGCAGCCCCTACCACGAGCAGTACTTC. This encodes CASSPYHEQYF.

J is TRBJ1-3 and V is TRBV5-1; D is uncertain. V lost 0 bases, J lost 4 bases, and 11 bases lay in between. CDR3 length equals 15 residues. From germline, CDR1 is SGHRS and CDR2 YFSETQ. As DNA, the CDR3 is TGCGCCAGCAGCTTGGGGCTAGGGCTAGGAAACACCATATATTTT. Its translation: CASSLGLGLGNTIYF.

A few counts support this clone. The chain carries TRBV2 and TRBJ2-2, with D unresolved. Per germline, CDR1 SNHLY and CDR2 FYNNEI. The CDR3 has 14 residues. V was pared by 2 bases and J by 1 base, with 5 bases between. CDR3 sequence: CASSETRNTGELFF. As DNA, the CDR3 is TGTGCCAGCAGTGAAACCAGGAACACCGGGGAGCTGTTTTTT. Complete variable domain (other parts from reference TRBV2 and TRBJ2-2): EPEVTQTPSHQVTQMGQEVILRCVPISNHLYFYWYRQILGQKVEFLVSFYNNEISEKSEIFDDQFSVERPDGSNFTLKIRSTKLEDSAMYFCASSETRNTGELFFGEGSRLTVL.

The rearrangement joins TRBV6-1 to TRBJ1-2; D is perhaps TRBD1 (6 bases). V lost 2 bases, J lost 3 bases, and 16 bases lay in between. This CDR3 is 16 amino acids long. In germline, CDR1 is MNHNS, CDR2 SASEGT. The CDR3 here is CASSERQQGWDYGYTF. CDR3 nucleotide sequence: TGTGCCAGCAGTGAAAGGCAACAGGGATGGGACTATGGCTACACCTTC.

The V call is TRBV5-5, the J call TRBJ2-7; D not resolved. V was shortened by 1 base and J by 5 bases, with 10 bases between the two germline ends. This CDR3 is built from 13 residues. Germline V gene data show CDR1 as SGHKS and CDR2 as YYEKEE (reference sequence). The CDR3: CASSLLPSDEQYF. The CDR3 coding sequence is TGTGCCAGCAGCTTGCTGCCTTCTGACGAGCAGTACTTC.

A few counts support this clone. The chain couples TRBV5-1 to TRBJ1-6; D might be TRBD1 (6 bases). Germline lookup yields CDR1 SGHRS and CDR2 YFSETQ. V was cut by 4 bases and J by 13 bases, with 18 bases left in between. This CDR3 has 14 residues. The CDR3, as DNA: TGCGCCAGCAGCACCGGACAGCCGCCGGGGCCCCTCCACTTT. This codes for CASSTGQPPGPLHF. Filled out from reference TRBV5-1 and TRBJ1-6, the complete variable domain reads KAGVTQTPRYLIKTRGQQVTLSCSPISGHRSVSWYQQTPGQGLQFLFEYFSETQRNKGNFPGRFSGRQFSNSRSEMNVSTLELGDSALYLCASSTGQPPGPLHFGNGTRLTVT.

V usage is TRBV9 and J usage is TRBJ1-2; tentative D call: TRBD1 (5 bases). The CDR3 spans 16 residues. CDR1 is SGDLS, CDR2 YYNGEE, per germline. V was shortened by 6 bases and J by 0 bases, with 18 bases between the two germline ends. The CDR3 bases are TGTGCCAGCACCAGTTCCGGGACGGCTACTAACTATGGCTACACCTTC. It yields the protein CASTSSGTATNYGYTF.

This clone was seen once. The chain has TRBV28 and TRBJ1-4, with D maybe TRBD1 (6 bases). This CDR3 region has 15 residues. The germline V gene has CDR1 MDHEN and CDR2 SYDVKM. Trimming shortened V by 8 bases and J by 1 base, and 14 bases separated the two germline ends. The CDR3 region has the DNA TGTGCCAGCGACAGGAACGGACAAACTAATGAAAAACTGTTTTTT. Protein: CASDRNGQTNEKLFF.

The chain is built from TRBV30 and TRBJ2-3, with 10 bases lining up with TRBD1. The CDR3 contains 15 residues. V shed 1 base, J shed 2 bases, and the junction held 3 bases outside the gene matches. Germline V gene data show CDR1 as GTSNPN and CDR2 as SVGIG (reference sequence). The CDR3: CAWSGGQGITDTQYF. In DNA form, the CDR3 reads TGTGCCTGGAGTGGGGGACAGGGGATCACAGATACGCAGTATTTT.

The sample holds one count of this clone. The chain uses TRBV7-2 and TRBJ1-1, with 8 bases aligning to TRBD1. This CDR3 has 13 residues. Looked up from germline, CDR1 is SGHTA and CDR2 is FQGNSA. The trim removed 6 bases at V and 4 bases at J, leaving 4 bases unmatched. The CDR3 bases are TGTGCCAGCAGTACAACAGGGGGCACTGAAGCTTTCTTT. Translation gives CASSTTGGTEAFF.

The V call is TRBV5-4, the J call TRBJ1-1, with D perhaps matching TRBD1 (6 bases). V lost 6 bases and J lost 1, with 10 bases in between. Germline V gives CDR1 SGHNT, CDR2 YYREEE (reference sequence). This CDR3 is built from 13 residues. For the CDR3, the DNA is TGTGCCAGCACCCGGGGACAGAACACTGAAGCTTTCTTT. Protein: CASTRGQNTEAFF.

The chain has TRBV5-4 and TRBJ2-5; D uncertain. V was pared by 1 base and J by 0 bases, with 13 bases between. The CDR3 contains 16 residues. Per germline, CDR1 SGHNT and CDR2 YYREEE (reference sequence). Here the CDR3 reads CASSLPGMGYQETQYF. The CDR3 DNA sequence: TGTGCCAGCAGCTTGCCAGGAATGGGGTACCAAGAGACCCAGTACTTC. The full variable domain, its missing parts supplied by reference TRBV5-4 and TRBJ2-5, is ETGVTQSPTHLIKTRGQQVTLRCSSQSGHNTVSWYQQALGQGPQFIFQYYREEENGRGNFPPRFSGLQFPNYSSELNVNALELDDSALYLCASSLPGMGYQETQYFGPGTRLLVL.

This clone was seen only once. The chain carries TRBV2 and TRBJ2-3; D call uncertain. V dropped 4 bases and J dropped 2 bases, with 10 bases sitting between them. The CDR3 spans 14 residues. In germline, CDR1 is SNHLY, CDR2 FYNNEI. The CDR3 nucleotides read TGTGCCAGCAGTGTTTCACCCCACACAGATACGCAGTATTTT. Amino acid sequence: CASSVSPHTDTQYF.

The chain uses TRBV11-3 and TRBJ1-2; D is perhaps TRBD1 (5 bases). Looked up from germline, CDR1 is SGHNT and CDR2 is YENEEA. With 5 bases removed from V and 1 base from J, the gap between germline ends came to 20 bases. The CDR3 consists of 17 residues. CDR3 in amino acids: CASSLGVRQADNYGYTF. The CDR3 DNA reads TGTGCCAGCAGCCTAGGGGTGCGGCAGGCCGATAACTATGGCTACACCTTC.

The chain couples TRBV24-1 to TRBJ2-3, with 9 bases lining up with TRBD2. The germline gives CDR1 KGHDR, CDR2 SFDVKD. Unmatched junction bases numbered 8, after V lost 3 bases and J lost 5 bases. This CDR3 comprises 16 residues. The CDR3 region is CATSDPGLAVEDTQYF. CDR3 coding DNA: TGTGCCACCAGTGATCCGGGACTAGCCGTGGAAGATACGCAGTATTTT.

V is TRBV13 and J is TRBJ1-1; D not resolved. The CDR3 sequence is 13 residues long. Trimming cost V 1 base and J 3 bases, with 6 bases left between them. Germline values: CDR1 PRHDT, CDR2 FYEKMQ (reference sequence). For the CDR3, the DNA is TGTGCCAGCAGCTTAGTGGTAGACACTGAAGCTTTCTTT. Its translation: CASSLVVDTEAFF.

This chain links TRBV5-1 with TRBJ2-5; D is unclear. The CDR3 runs to 13 residues. V lost 5 bases and J lost 5, with 13 bases in between. Germline V gene data show CDR1 as SGHRS and CDR2 as YFSETQ. The CDR3 nucleotides are TGCGCCAGCAGTCCTGACGGTGAGGAGACCCAGTACTTC. Protein: CASSPDGEETQYF.

With respect to this clone: No DNA is shown, since the ends of the CDR3 on it are uncertain; the CDR3 is the one TCRdb lists. V usage is TRBV3-1 (or the pseudogene TRBV3-2) and J usage is TRBJ2-2. Germline assignment: CDR1 LGHDT and CDR2 YNNKEL (reference sequence). From its first to its last residue, the CDR3 has 14 amino acids. The CDR3 spells CASSQVFGAGELFF.

The chain couples TRBV9 to TRBJ2-2; no definite D call. There are 13 residues in the CDR3. CDR1 is SGDLS, CDR2 YYNGEE, per germline. Trimming cost V 7 bases and J 1 base, with 8 bases left between them. This chain's CDR3 is CASAFQNTGELFF. The CDR3 DNA sequence: TGTGCCAGCGCATTCCAGAACACCGGGGAGCTGTTTTTT.

The chain couples TRBV5-4 to TRBJ2-5; D remains ambiguous. The CDR3 runs to 12 residues. Trimming left V 0 bases short and J 5 bases short, with 5 bases between. Germline V gene sequence: CDR1 SGHNT, CDR2 YYREEE (reference sequence). CDR3 loop: CASSLGWETQYF. The DNA for the CDR3 is TGTGCCAGCAGCTTGGGGTGGGAGACCCAGTACTTC.

This chain links TRBV6-1 with TRBJ1-2; possible D gene TRBD1, 6 bases. The germline gives CDR1 MNHNS, CDR2 SASEGT. CDR3 size: 13 residues. V was shortened by 2 bases and J by 8 bases, with 12 bases between the two germline ends. The CDR3: CASSEYGGGGYTF. CDR3 sequence (DNA): TGTGCCAGCAGTGAATACGGGGGCGGGGGCTACACCTTC.

The rearrangement links TRBV5-1 to TRBJ1-2; D call uncertain. The V gene lost 4 bases and the J gene lost 3 bases, with 16 bases spanning the gap. The CDR3 is 15 amino acids. Germline V CDR1 and CDR2: SGHRS, YFSETQ. CDR3 residues: CASSLRAQRDYGYTF. In DNA, the CDR3 is TGCGCCAGCAGCCTCCGGGCTCAGAGGGACTATGGCTACACCTTC. Using reference TRBV5-1 and TRBJ1-2 for the parts outside the CDR3, the full variable domain is KAGVTQTPRYLIKTRGQQVTLSCSPISGHRSVSWYQQTPGQGLQFLFEYFSETQRNKGNFPGRFSGRQFSNSRSEMNVSTLELGDSALYLCASSLRAQRDYGYTFGSGTRLTVV.

The chain joins TRBV7-2 to TRBJ1-2, with TRBD1 matching 7 bases. Germline CDR1 and CDR2: SGHTA and FQGNSA. CDR3 length equals 15 residues. V dropped 2 bases and J dropped 7; count of bases not matched to a gene: 10. This chain's CDR3 is CASSLRPQGGPGYTF. As DNA, the CDR3 is TGTGCCAGCAGCTTACGTCCCCAGGGGGGGCCTGGCTACACCTTC.

V gene TRBV28 combines with J gene TRBJ2-5, with D perhaps matching TRBD2 (5 bases). V lost 3 bases to trimming and J lost 4 bases, with 9 bases between them. Germline V gives CDR1 MDHEN, CDR2 SYDVKM. This CDR3 spans 13 amino acids. In nucleotides, the CDR3 is TGTGCCAGCAGTTTTCCTAGCCGAGAGACCCAGTACTTC. It codes for CASSFPSRETQYF.